These 13 T cell receptor beta chains originate from one sample sequenced in a study of blood T cell repertoires in COVID-19. Libraries were prepared by immunoSEQ multiplex PCR; TCRdb keeps only in-frame clonotypes and omits some of them. The sample contains more than 25,000 clones, roughly 87% of which appear only once. Sequencing was done on a sample of peripheral blood. The origin of the receptors is a man between 60 and 75 years old with active COVID-19.

This chain joins TRBV29-1 and TRBJ1-4, with D perhaps matching TRBD1 (5 bases). Germline CDR1 SQVTM, CDR2 ANQGSEA. The CDR3 contains 14 residues. The V end lost 7 bases, the J end lost 7 bases, and 19 bases lay between the germline ends. The CDR3 loop reads CSAGSLAGGEKLFF. In DNA form, the CDR3 reads TGCAGCGCCGGCAGTTTGGCGGGGGGTGAAAAACTGTTTTTT. The full variable domain, with the rest looked up from reference TRBV29-1 and TRBJ1-4, is SAVISQKPSRDICQRGTSLTIQCQVDSQVTMMFWYRQQPGQSLTLIATANQGSEATYESGFVIDKFPISRPNLTFSTLTVSNMSPEDSSIYLCSAGSLAGGEKLFFGSGTQLSVL.

V usage is TRBV30 and J usage is TRBJ1-2; no definite D call. The CDR3 loop spans 12 amino acids. V was clipped by 2 bases and J by 8 bases, with 12 bases between them. Germline V CDR1 and CDR2: GTSNPN, SVGIG (reference sequence). The chain's CDR3 is CAWSSAGWGYTF. As DNA, the CDR3 is TGTGCCTGGAGTTCGGCAGGCTGGGGCTACACCTTC.

This chain links TRBV11-2 with TRBJ1-4; TRBD1 is a possible D gene (5 bases). The V end lost 3 bases, the J end lost 1 base, and 12 bases lay between the germline ends. The CDR3 has 16 residues. Germline values: CDR1 SGHAT, CDR2 FQNNGV. CDR3 sequence (DNA): TGTGCCAGCAGCTTTACGGTGGGGGGAACTAATGAAAAACTGTTTTTT. This sequence encodes CASSFTVGGTNEKLFF.

The rearrangement links TRBV28 to TRBJ2-2, with D perhaps matching TRBD2 (6 bases). Looked up from germline, CDR1 is MDHEN and CDR2 is SYDVKM. Trimming took 6 bases from V and 3 from J, leaving 11 bases between them. This CDR3 is 14 amino acids long. Written as DNA, the CDR3 is TGTGCCAGCAGCTCCGGGGGTCACACCGGGGAGCTGTTTTTT. Translating gives CASSSGGHTGELFF.

This clone was found a few times. V gene TRBV2 combines with J gene TRBJ1-3; tentatively, D is TRBD1 (6 bases). V gave up 6 bases and J gave up 6 bases, with 12 bases separating them. CDR1 is SNHLY and CDR2 is FYNNEI in the germline V gene. The CDR3 has 13 amino acids. The CDR3 coding sequence is TGTGCCAGCAGCGCCGGGACATCAAACACCATATATTTT. Its translation: CASSAGTSNTIYF.

V usage is TRBV30 and J usage is TRBJ2-3; TRBD2 matches 10 bases. Trimming cost V 3 bases and J 5 bases; bases outside gene matches: 11. Looked up from germline, CDR1 is GTSNPN and CDR2 is SVGIG (reference sequence). This CDR3 contains 16 residues. This CDR3 reads CAWSRALAGVGDTQYF. The DNA for the CDR3 is TGTGCCTGGAGCCGGGCGCTAGCGGGGGTCGGAGATACGCAGTATTTT. The complete variable domain, with remaining parts taken from reference TRBV30 and TRBJ2-3, reads SQTIHQWPATLVQPVGSPLSLECTVEGTSNPNLYWYRQAAGRGLQLLFYSVGIGQISSEVPQNLSASRPQDRQFILSSKKLLLSDSGFYLCAWSRALAGVGDTQYFGPGTRLTVL.

This clone was detected once. The rearrangement uses TRBV12-3 or TRBV12-4 and TRBJ1-1; D not resolved. The V and J ends lost 7 bases and 6 bases respectively, with 9 bases between them. The CDR3 length is 11 residues. The DNA of the CDR3 is TGTGCCAGCACTAGGACTTCTGAAGCTTTCTTT. Protein sequence: CASTRTSEAFF.

Only a few counts were recorded for this clone. The chain joins TRBV18 to TRBJ2-7, with D tentatively TRBD1 (6 bases). This CDR3 is 14 amino acids long. V was cut by 3 bases and J by 2 bases, with 11 bases left in between. CDR1 and CDR2 from the germline V gene are KGHSH and LQKENI. The chain's CDR3 is CASSPSQGPYEQYF. The CDR3 nucleotides read TGTGCCAGCTCACCTTCACAGGGACCCTACGAGCAGTACTTC.

This chain uses TRBV5-8 with TRBJ2-3, with 12 bases fitting TRBD2. CDR1 is SGHTS, CDR2 YDEGEE, per germline. The CDR3 extends over 17 amino acids. V shed 4 bases and J 3 bases; nucleotides not matched to a gene: 9. CDR3 bases: TGTGCCAGCAGCACGAAGCAGCTAGCGGGGGGGACAGATACGCAGTATTTT. Amino acid sequence: CASSTKQLAGGTDTQYF.

This rearrangement joins TRBV11-2 to TRBJ1-2; D unresolved. Trimming pared 6 bases from V and 2 bases from J, leaving 10 bases between. Germline assignment: CDR1 SGHAT and CDR2 FQNNGV. The CDR3 consists of 13 residues. The CDR3: CASSPTGNYGYTF. In DNA, the CDR3 is TGTGCCAGCAGTCCCACGGGAAACTATGGCTACACCTTC.

Only one count was recorded for this clone. This chain joins TRBV2 and TRBJ1-3, with D possibly matching TRBD1 (6 bases). Germline CDR1 SNHLY, CDR2 FYNNEI. Deletions cut 6 bases from V and 2 bases from J, with 8 bases between. This CDR3 comprises 13 residues. The CDR3: CASRQGAGNTIYF. The CDR3 nucleotides read TGTGCCAGCAGACAGGGCGCTGGAAACACCATATATTTT.

The chain is built from TRBV4-1 and TRBJ2-5; 12 nucleotides match TRBD2. CDR1 and CDR2 from the germline V gene are MGHRA and YSYEKL. The CDR3 runs to 16 residues. The V and J ends lost 2 bases and 2 bases, in that order; junction bases with no gene match: 3. Written as DNA, the CDR3 is TGCGCCAGCAGCCAAAGAACTAGCGGGGGGCAAGAGACCCAGTACTTC. Its translation: CASSQRTSGGQETQYF.

V usage is TRBV2 and J usage is TRBJ2-1; TRBD1 matches 8 bases. J was trimmed by 5 bases and V by 5 bases; bases with no gene match: 5. This CDR3 is 14 amino acids long. Germline V gene data show CDR1 as SNHLY and CDR2 as FYNNEI. The CDR3 region is CASSRQGMNNEQFF. The CDR3 coding sequence is TGTGCCAGCAGTCGACAGGGGATGAACAATGAGCAGTTCTTC.